One and the same sample provided the 32 T cell receptor beta chains below, sequenced in a study of identical twins. Via MiXCR, TCRdb re-called the 5' RACE reads, giving one row per CDR3 protein. Seen here are hundreds of thousands of distinct CDR3 sequences, around a sixth observed once, and the top ten hold under 15%. The sample was also reused in another study, on T cells expressing NK-cell markers.

The sample comprised PBMCs. These receptor sequences come from a woman under 30 in good health.

This clonotype was seen a few times. This chain links TRBV3-1 with TRBJ2-1; either TRBD1 or TRBD2 may supply D (5 bases each). The CDR3 length is 12 residues. The germline CDR1 and CDR2 sequences are LGHDT and YNNKEL (reference sequence). The V gene lost 2 bases and the J gene lost 9 bases, with 8 bases spanning the gap. The CDR3 here is CASSQRGAEQFF. In nucleotides, the CDR3 is TGTGCCAGCAGCCAAAGGGGAGCTGAGCAGTTCTTC.

The chain carries TRBV5-1 and TRBJ1-2, with D unclear. The CDR3 covers 11 residues. The germline V gene has CDR1 SGHRS and CDR2 YFSETQ. Between the trimmed V and J ends, which lost 4 bases and 10 bases, there was a span of 11 bases. Here the CDR3 DNA reads TGCGCCAGCAGCGCTAATATTTACTACACCTTC. Protein sequence: CASSANIYYTF.

The chain recombines TRBV7-2 with TRBJ2-5; the match to TRBD2 covers 9 bases. The germline CDR1 and CDR2 sequences are SGHTA and FQGNSA. There are 13 residues in the CDR3. V dropped 8 bases and J dropped 5; count of bases not matched to a gene: 6. The CDR3 is CASRRGGMETQYF. CDR3 in DNA: TGTGCCAGCCGGCGGGGGGGGATGGAGACCCAGTACTTC.

This clonotype was detected only a few times. CDR3 sequence: CAVAGGSYEQYF. In nucleotides, the CDR3 is TGTGCCGTCGCAGGGGGCTCCTACGAGCAGTACTTC. The rearrangement joins TRBV10-3 to TRBJ2-7, with TRBD1 matching over 7 bases. The CDR3 runs to 12 residues. V lost 11 bases, J lost 0 bases, and 4 bases stayed unmatched. From germline, CDR1 is ENHRY and CDR2 SYGVKD.

CDR3 residues: CASRAQIYGYTF. The CDR3, as DNA: TGTGCCAGCAGGGCACAAATCTATGGCTACACCTTC. V and J are TRBV2 and TRBJ1-2; D remains unclear. CDR3 length equals 12 residues. Germline assignment: CDR1 SNHLY and CDR2 FYNNEI. V was clipped by 6 bases and J by 4 bases, with 9 bases between them.

J is TRBJ1-4 and V is TRBV10-3; D unclear. The germline V gene encodes CDR1 ENHRY and CDR2 SYGVKD. The germline V and J ends were trimmed by 3 bases and 8 bases, with 16 bases remaining between them. This CDR3 is 15 amino acids long. CDR3 sequence: CAISDPSGKGEKLFF. For the CDR3, the DNA is TGTGCCATCAGTGACCCTTCCGGGAAGGGAGAAAAACTGTTTTTT.

The V gene is TRBV5-1, the J gene TRBJ2-3, with D tentatively TRBD2 (5 bases). V was cut by 4 bases and J by 1 base, with 10 bases left in between. The CDR3 is 14 amino acids. Per germline, CDR1 SGHRS and CDR2 YFSETQ. CDR3 in DNA: TGCGCCAGCAGCGGGAGAGAAGGCACAGATACGCAGTATTTT. Encoded protein: CASSGREGTDTQYF.

The chain joins TRBV3-1 to TRBJ2-1, with TRBD2 matching over 9 bases. The J segment lost 5 bases and the V segment lost 4 bases, leaving 9 bases of the junction unmatched. The length of the CDR3 is 16 residues. The germline V gene has CDR1 LGHDT and CDR2 YNNKEL (reference sequence). CDR3 nucleotide sequence: TGTGCCAGCAGCCCCTCCGGGGGGACTAGCAACAATGAGCAGTTCTTC. This sequence encodes CASSPSGGTSNNEQFF.

V and J are TRBV6-5 and TRBJ2-7; 9 positions match TRBD1. Germline loops: CDR1 MNHEY, CDR2 SVGAGI. This CDR3 contains 14 residues. V shed 2 bases, J shed 5 bases, and the junction held 4 bases outside the gene matches. Here the CDR3 DNA reads TGTGCCAGCAGTTACGGGACAGGGTCCCACGAGCAGTACTTC. Translated, it gives CASSYGTGSHEQYF.

This chain connects TRBV20-1 to TRBJ1-6; the D is unclear. This CDR3 contains 12 residues. CDR1 and CDR2 from the germline V gene are DFQATT and SNEGSKA (reference sequence). V was clipped by 3 bases and J by 8 bases, with 8 bases between them. CDR3 amino acids: CSASNRDSPLHF. CDR3 in DNA: TGCAGTGCTAGTAATCGGGATTCACCCCTCCACTTT.

Notes on this clonotype: One end of the junction fails to match germline, which may point to a read error. The CDR3 reads CASSLLGVSSFNEQFF. The CDR3 DNA is TGCGCCAGCAGCTTATTGGGCGTATCATCCTTCAATGAGCAGTTCTTC. J is TRBJ2-1 and V is TRBV5-1; no firm D call. The CDR3 covers 16 residues. In germline, CDR1 is SGHRS, CDR2 YFSETQ.

In DNA, the CDR3 is TGCAGTGCTACCGGGGCGGGGAACTATGGCTACACCTTC. It translates to CSATGAGNYGYTF. The chain joins TRBV20-1 to TRBJ1-2, with D possibly being TRBD1 (5 bases). The germline V gene encodes CDR1 DFQATT and CDR2 SNEGSKA (reference sequence). V was clipped by 4 bases and J by 2 bases, with 11 bases between them. The CDR3 loop spans 13 amino acids.

The chain is built from TRBV4-3 and TRBJ2-3, with no clear D. Per the germline V gene, CDR1 is LGHNA and CDR2 is YSLEER. The CDR3 has 13 residues. Trimming removed 5 bases from V and 4 bases from J, with 10 bases in between. CDR3 sequence (DNA): TGCGCCAGCAGCTCCTGGTTGTCAGATACGCAGTATTTT. Encoded protein: CASSSWLSDTQYF.

This clonotype was picked up a small number of times. The rearrangement links TRBV24-1 to TRBJ2-7; TRBD1 might be the D (7 bases). This CDR3 has 16 amino acids. CDR1 is KGHDR and CDR2 is SFDVKD in the germline V gene. V was cut by 12 bases and J by 3 bases, with 26 bases left in between. The CDR3 DNA reads as TGTGCCGAGTTGCAAAGGGGGCGGGACAGTTGCTACGAGCAGTACTTC. Its translation: CAELQRGRDSCYEQYF.

The chain couples TRBV12-3 or TRBV12-4 to TRBJ2-6; a weak D match, TRBD1 (6 bases). The CDR3 has 13 residues. Trimming removed 5 bases from V and 14 bases from J, with 16 bases in between. CDR3 sequence (DNA): TGTGCCAGCAGTACAGGGACCGCTAGAATCCTGACTTTC. Translating it yields CASSTGTARILTF.

The sample holds a few counts of this clonotype. This chain connects TRBV5-6 to TRBJ1-6; D unclear. V dropped 1 base and J dropped 7 bases, with 12 bases sitting between them. CDR1 and CDR2 from the germline V gene are SGHDT and YYEEEE. The CDR3 spans 15 residues. The CDR3 region has the DNA TGTGCCAGCAGCTTGTCTGTCTTCATCAATTCACCCCTCCACTTT. This translates into CASSLSVFINSPLHF. Looking up the rest from reference TRBV5-6 and TRBJ1-6 gives the full variable domain: DAGVTQSPTHLIKTRGQQVTLRCSPKSGHDTVSWYQQALGQGPQFIFQYYEEEERQRGNFPDRFSGHQFPNYSSELNVNALLLGDSALYLCASSLSVFINSPLHFGNGTRLTVT.

The chain carries TRBV5-1 and TRBJ1-1; D unresolved. Germline values: CDR1 SGHRS, CDR2 YFSETQ. CDR3 length: 14 residues. Trimming took off 2 bases at V and 2 bases at J, with 10 bases between the two ends. For the CDR3, the DNA is TGCGCCAGCAGCTTTCTGGACCAAAACACTGAAGCTTTCTTT. Protein: CASSFLDQNTEAFF.

This clonotype appeared many times. At one boundary the junction diverges from the germline segment, which might be a read error. The rearrangement links TRBV7-3 to TRBJ2-3; D not resolved. Germline-derived CDR1 and CDR2 are SGHTA and FQGTGA. The CDR3 covers 14 residues. CDR3 region: CASSPSGRTDTQYF. CDR3 DNA sequence: TGCGCCAGCAGCCCTTCAGGTCGCACAGATACGCAGTATTTT.

This chain uses TRBV6-1 with TRBJ2-1, with 7 bases aligning to TRBD2. Losses at the gene ends were 7 bases for V and 14 bases for J; bases not matched to a gene: 17. The length of the CDR3 is 14 residues. Looked up from germline, CDR1 is MNHNS and CDR2 is SASEGT. The CDR3 spells CASTQGAGPLGEFF. The CDR3 region has the DNA TGTGCCAGCACCCAGGGAGCGGGGCCTCTTGGGGAGTTCTTC.

The CDR3 DNA is TGTGCCATCAGTGAGCAAAGGTTCGATGGATACGAGCAGTACTTC. Its translation is CAISEQRFDGYEQYF. The V gene is TRBV10-3, the J gene TRBJ2-7, with unresolved D. The V gene lost 2 bases and the J gene lost 4 bases, with 15 bases spanning the gap. Germline assignment: CDR1 ENHRY and CDR2 SYGVKD. CDR3 length: 15 amino acids.

This chain connects TRBV7-8 to TRBJ2-1; 9 positions agree with TRBD1. V lost 6 bases to trimming and J lost 5 bases; unmatched junction nucleotides: 2. This CDR3 has 13 amino acids. Germline CDR1 SGHVS, CDR2 FQNEAQ. The CDR3 is CASSRQGDNEQFF. The CDR3 coding sequence is TGTGCCAGCAGTAGACAGGGGGACAATGAGCAGTTCTTC.

This clonotype appeared a few times. The chain couples TRBV5-6 to TRBJ1-2; TRBD1 matches at 8 bases. Trimming removed 4 bases from V and 4 bases from J; junction bases left unmatched: 9. CDR3 length: 15 amino acids. Germline V gene sequence: CDR1 SGHDT, CDR2 YYEEEE. The chain's CDR3 is CASSVGTGAFYGYTF. The CDR3 nucleotides read TGTGCCAGCAGCGTGGGGACAGGTGCTTTCTATGGCTACACCTTC.

The rearrangement uses TRBV20-1 and TRBJ1-2, with a tentative D call TRBD1 (5 bases). There are 12 residues in the CDR3. Germline CDR1 and CDR2: DFQATT and SNEGSKA (reference sequence). The V and J ends lost 3 bases and 8 bases respectively, with 13 bases between them. This CDR3 reads CSASRGNEGYTF. The CDR3 nucleotides read TGCAGTGCTAGTAGGGGAAATGAGGGCTACACCTTC.

The chain links TRBV5-1 to TRBJ2-6; D is unresolved. Germline assignment: CDR1 SGHRS and CDR2 YFSETQ. CDR3 length: 14 amino acids. V was clipped by 6 bases and J by 2 bases, with 9 bases between them. The CDR3 here is CASTSGTGANVLTF. The CDR3 bases are TGCGCCAGCACCTCGGGTACTGGGGCCAACGTCCTGACTTTC.

This clonotype was seen a few times. V is TRBV6-1 and J is TRBJ2-1; D is undetermined. Germline lookup yields CDR1 MNHNS and CDR2 SASEGT. Between the trimmed V and J ends, which lost 4 bases and 7 bases, there was a span of 17 bases. This CDR3 region has 15 residues. The CDR3 loop reads CASSVMVGAANEQFF. CDR3 DNA: TGTGCCAGCAGTGTTATGGTCGGAGCAGCGAATGAGCAGTTCTTC.

This clonotype was observed a handful of times. This chain uses TRBV10-2 with TRBJ2-1; 9 nucleotides match TRBD2. Germline V gives CDR1 WSHSY, CDR2 SAAADI. The CDR3 spans 16 residues. Trimming took 3 bases from V and 9 from J; bases not matched to a gene: 12. This chain's CDR3 is CASSDLGSGRIREQFF. Written as DNA, the CDR3 is TGCGCCAGCAGTGATTTAGGTAGCGGGAGAATACGTGAGCAGTTCTTC.

This clonotype has a count of ten or more. The V and J genes are TRBV10-3 and TRBJ2-1; 9 bases are shared with TRBD2. This CDR3 has 17 amino acids. CDR1 and CDR2 from the germline V gene are ENHRY and SYGVKD. With 3 bases clipped from V and 4 bases from J, the junction kept 10 bases outside the gene matches. The DNA for the CDR3 is TGTGCCATCAGTGATACGGGTAGCGGGAGATTGTACAATGAGCAGTTCTTC. Translating gives CAISDTGSGRLYNEQFF.

This clonotype was seen only a few times. The rearrangement uses TRBV11-2 and TRBJ2-1; D is uncertain. This CDR3 spans 16 amino acids. CDR1 and CDR2 from the germline V gene are SGHAT and FQNNGV. Trimming removed 1 base from V and 7 bases from J, with 17 bases in between. The CDR3 loop reads CASSLGRDLWGNEQFF. The DNA for the CDR3 is TGTGCCAGCAGCTTAGGACGAGATCTGTGGGGTAATGAGCAGTTCTTC. The whole variable domain, filled in from reference TRBV11-2 and TRBJ2-1, reads EAGVAQSPRYKIIEKRQSVAFWCNPISGHATLYWYQQILGQGPKLLIQFQNNGVVDDSQLPKDRFSAERLKGVDSTLKIQPAKLEDSAVYLCASSLGRDLWGNEQFFGPGTRLTVL.

The chain carries TRBV7-2 and TRBJ2-5; TRBD1 or TRBD2 may be the D gene (5 bases each). Germline CDR1 and CDR2: SGHTA and FQGNSA. Trimming took off 10 bases at V and 4 bases at J, with 13 bases between the two ends. This CDR3 has 12 residues. The CDR3 bases are TGTGCCACCTCTCCCGGGGCAGAGACCCAGTACTTC. It specifies CATSPGAETQYF.

This clonotype was counted between two and nine times. The rearrangement uses TRBV12-3 or TRBV12-4 and TRBJ1-4; 11 bases map to TRBD1. V trimming: 5 bases; J trimming: 5 bases; junction bases outside the gene matches: 16. The length of the CDR3 is 19 residues. The CDR3 bases are TGTGCCAGCAGTCCAGCCCTAGGACAGGGGGCAGGGGGCAATGAAAAACTGTTTTTT. Translated: CASSPALGQGAGGNEKLFF.

This clonotype was observed a handful of times. The rearrangement links TRBV13 to TRBJ2-1; D may be TRBD2 (5 bases). V lost 2 bases and J 6 bases, leaving 8 bases between the germline ends. The CDR3 has 13 amino acids. The germline V gene has CDR1 PRHDT and CDR2 FYEKMQ (reference sequence). The CDR3 here is CASSLRTLNEQFF. The CDR3 DNA is TGTGCCAGCAGCTTAAGGACTCTCAATGAGCAGTTCTTC.

V and J are TRBV12-3 or TRBV12-4 and TRBJ1-6, with a weak D call TRBD1 (6 bases). Trimming took off 8 bases at V and 9 bases at J, with 14 bases between the two ends. The CDR3 runs 13 residues. The CDR3 region has the DNA TGTGCCAGCGGGAGGACAGAAGGTTCACCCCTCCACTTT. Translated: CASGRTEGSPLHF.